The clone carrying this T cell receptor (beta chain) was observed at least ten times. This sample is drawn from a study of T cells in Graves' hyperthyroidism and ophthalmopathy. Looking at the study overall: Initial diagnosis, before any treatment, was when peripheral blood was collected.

TCR beta CDR3 regions were amplified from RNA. First-round RT-PCR of the TCR CDR3 relied on the HTBI primer set. Each CDR3 protein gets one entry after TCRdb re-called the multiplex PCR reads with MiXCR. This table holds over 550,000 distinct CDR3 sequences, over 15% found once. The PBMCs had their origin in 8.5 to 10 ml of fresh peripheral blood. Trimming left V 5 bases short and J 4 bases short, with 18 bases between. The CDR3 loop spans 15 amino acids. Germline values: CDR1 MNHEY, CDR2 SMNVEV (reference sequence). This chain connects TRBV27 to TRBJ2-7; a possible D gene is TRBD1 (5 bases). The sequencing sample was made of blood. This TCR came from a woman aged 18-29 years with Graves' hyperthyroidism. CDR3 sequence: CASSARVTTQYEQYF. DNA for the CDR3: TGTGCCAGCAGTGCCAGGGTAACAACCCAGTACGAGCAGTACTTC.